The sequence of this T cell receptor (beta chain) was determined in a study of human T cells and chemical hapten exposure. Turning to the study itself: How much TCR each sample yielded varied, mostly because pooled library volumes differed slightly.

This clonotype turned up a few times. Specified time point: patch test 3, about 24 weeks after DPC sensitization. The treatment: therapeutic diphenylcyclopropenone sensitization with weekly scalp DPC. Total RNA was isolated from whole blood that had not been fractionated. The library tagged each cDNA molecule with unique molecular identifiers. TCRdb re-analysed the RACE reads in MiXCR, keeping a single row per CDR3 protein. Here the sample spans some 32,000 distinct CDR3 sequences, around 6% being singletons. The CDR3 has 21 residues. V gave up 5 bases and J gave up 0 bases; unmatched junction bases: 21. CDR1 SGHAT and CDR2 FQNNGV come from the germline V gene.

This sequence was found in a man between 25 and 39 years old with alopecia areata. Some clones in this sample may be carry-over from other donors' samples. The V and J genes are TRBV11-2 and TRBJ2-3; 9 bases are a match to TRBD1. Sample: whole blood, taken in connection with sensitization to the hapten diphenylcyclopropenone (DPC). Written as DNA, the CDR3 is TGTGCCAGCAGCCCGACAAGCCGGACAGGGGTCTACTTAGCTAGCACAGATACGCAGTATTTT. Translated, it gives CASSPTSRTGVYLASTDTQYF.